This entry describes one T cell receptor (beta chain). Its antigen is undetermined. These data come from a study of CXCR3-negative and CXCR3-positive naive CD8 T cells. Libraries were UMI-labeled 5' RACE TRB cDNA. With the 5' RACE reads reprocessed, TCRdb shows one record per CDR3 protein and no DNA. This listing includes 60,000 to 65,000 distinct CDR3 sequences. The CDR3 sequence is 16 residues long. Study-wide results and caveats: More hydrophobic TRB CDR3s occurred in CXCR3-positive than in CXCR3-negative naive cells. Naive subsets did not differ in surface CD5, and TRB CDR3 properties served to infer TCR strength.

The V and J genes are TRBV12-3 or TRBV12-4 and TRBJ2-1; as DNA is missing, the TRBD1 call by TCRdb cannot be tested. This clonotype was sampled from a human donor in good health. Some clones in this sample may be carry-over from other donors' samples. Sequenced sample: naive CXCR3+ CD8+ T cells from blood. Subset noted: CD45RO-CCR7+CD27+CD95- naive CD8+ T cells expressing CXCR3 (TNR3+). Here the CDR3 reads CASSTPSGSSYNEQFF.